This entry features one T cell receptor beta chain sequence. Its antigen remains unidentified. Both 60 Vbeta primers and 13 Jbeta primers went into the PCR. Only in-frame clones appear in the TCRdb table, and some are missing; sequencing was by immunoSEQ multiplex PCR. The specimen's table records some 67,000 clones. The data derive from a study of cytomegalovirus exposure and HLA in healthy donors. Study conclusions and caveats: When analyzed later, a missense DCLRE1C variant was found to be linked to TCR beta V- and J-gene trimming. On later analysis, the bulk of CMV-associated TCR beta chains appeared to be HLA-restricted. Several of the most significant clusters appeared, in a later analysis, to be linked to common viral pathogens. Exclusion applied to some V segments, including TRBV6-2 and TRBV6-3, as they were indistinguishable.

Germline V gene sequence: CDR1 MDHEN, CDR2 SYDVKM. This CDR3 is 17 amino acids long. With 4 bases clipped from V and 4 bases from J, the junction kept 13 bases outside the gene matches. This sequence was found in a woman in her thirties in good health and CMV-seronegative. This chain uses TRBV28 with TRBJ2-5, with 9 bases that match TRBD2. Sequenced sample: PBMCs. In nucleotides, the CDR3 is TGTGCCAGCAGTTCCCAAGCGGGGGGCCAGGGAAGAGAGACCCAGTACTTC. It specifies CASSSQAGGQGRETQYF.